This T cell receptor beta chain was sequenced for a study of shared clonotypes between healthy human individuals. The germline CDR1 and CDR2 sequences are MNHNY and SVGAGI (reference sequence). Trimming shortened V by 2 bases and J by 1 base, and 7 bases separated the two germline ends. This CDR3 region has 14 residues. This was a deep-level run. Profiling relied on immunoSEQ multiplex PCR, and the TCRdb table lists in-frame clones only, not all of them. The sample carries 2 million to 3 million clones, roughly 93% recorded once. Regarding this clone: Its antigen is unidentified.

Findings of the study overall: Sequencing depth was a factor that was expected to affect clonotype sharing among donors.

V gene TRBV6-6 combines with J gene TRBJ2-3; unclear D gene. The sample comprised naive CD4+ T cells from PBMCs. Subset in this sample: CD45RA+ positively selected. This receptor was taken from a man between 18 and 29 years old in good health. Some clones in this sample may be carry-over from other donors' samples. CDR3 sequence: CASSYPRGTDTQYF. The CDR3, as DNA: TGTGCCAGCAGTTACCCCCGGGGCACAGATACGCAGTATTTT.